Following are 4 T cell receptor beta chains from one sample sequenced in a study of blood T cell repertoires in COVID-19. The assay was immunoSEQ multiplex PCR, and TCRdb's table has in-frame clones only and misses some. The profile shows 150,000 to 200,000 clones, just over 85% of them singletons. The sample was peripheral blood. The receptors shown here come from a man aged 55 to 69 with acute or convalescent COVID-19.

The J gene is TRBJ2-6, the V gene TRBV11-1; 7 bases align to TRBD2. The CDR3 totals 15 residues. V lost 5 bases, J lost 4 bases, and 5 bases stayed unmatched. The germline V gene encodes CDR1 SGHAT and CDR2 FQDESV (reference sequence). The CDR3 DNA is TGTGCCAGCAGCCACCGGGGGGTCGGGGCCAACGTCCTGACTTTC. Amino acid sequence: CASSHRGVGANVLTF.

This rearrangement joins TRBV11-3 to TRBJ1-5; the D is unclear. Germline lookup yields CDR1 SGHNT and CDR2 YENEEA. The CDR3 totals 14 residues. With 3 bases removed from V and 3 bases from J, the gap between germline ends came to 9 bases. Written as DNA, the CDR3 is TGTGCCAGCAGCTTGGGTGGGCCCAATCAGCCCCAGCATTTT. This gives the protein CASSLGGPNQPQHF.

The chain is built from TRBV6-6 and TRBJ1-3; perhaps TRBD1 as D (6 bases). This CDR3 comprises 15 residues. Germline CDR1 reads MNHNY; CDR2 reads SVGAGI (reference sequence). V lost 6 bases and J 2 bases, leaving 14 bases between the germline ends. CDR3 sequence reads: CASRPLTGPGNTIYF. DNA of the CDR3: TGTGCCAGCAGACCACTTACAGGGCCTGGAAACACCATATATTTT.

The rearrangement joins TRBV29-1 to TRBJ2-5; 13 positions agree with TRBD2. CDR1 SQVTM and CDR2 ANQGSEA come from the germline V gene. The CDR3 totals 13 residues. V lost 5 bases to trimming and J lost 5 bases; unmatched junction nucleotides: 2. The CDR3 loop is CSVRLAGGETQYF. Written as DNA, the CDR3 is TGCAGCGTTCGACTAGCGGGAGGTGAGACCCAGTACTTC. Full variable domain (remainder filled in from reference TRBV29-1 and TRBJ2-5): SAVISQKPSRDICQRGTSLTIQCQVDSQVTMMFWYRQQPGQSLTLIATANQGSEATYESGFVIDKFPISRPNLTFSTLTVSNMSPEDSSIYLCSVRLAGGETQYFGPGTRLLVL.